The rows below give T cell receptor beta chains drawn from one sample of a study of cytomegalovirus exposure and HLA in healthy donors. The repertoire was sequenced with immunoSEQ multiplex PCR; TCRdb's copy has only in-frame clones and lacks some. The sample carries approximately 210,000 clones, about 85% recorded once. What was sequenced was PBMCs. The receptors were gathered from a woman aged 45-65 years in good health and CMV-seronegative. CDR3s include the opening cysteine and the closing phenylalanine or tryptophan.

j_call,v_call,cdr3_aa
TRBJ2-7,TRBV9,CASSVSSRPYEQYF
TRBJ2-2,TRBV7-3,CASSLNGGSGTGELFF
TRBJ1-2,TRBV21-1,CASSERGGAGYTF
TRBJ2-3,TRBV5-1,CASSAGQTADTQYF
TRBJ2-1,TRBV5-4,CASSRAGTSFANEQFF
TRBJ2-3,TRBV7-6,CASSAFSGVTDTQYF
-,TRBV27,CASMRGTGIHEQYF
TRBJ2-5,TRBV7-2,CASSPSPGTSGYQYF
TRBJ2-2,TRBV19,CASRGRDTGELFF
TRBJ1-2,TRBV27,CASKLSANYGYTF
TRBJ2-3,TRBV5-1,CASSFGLAGGSTDTQYF